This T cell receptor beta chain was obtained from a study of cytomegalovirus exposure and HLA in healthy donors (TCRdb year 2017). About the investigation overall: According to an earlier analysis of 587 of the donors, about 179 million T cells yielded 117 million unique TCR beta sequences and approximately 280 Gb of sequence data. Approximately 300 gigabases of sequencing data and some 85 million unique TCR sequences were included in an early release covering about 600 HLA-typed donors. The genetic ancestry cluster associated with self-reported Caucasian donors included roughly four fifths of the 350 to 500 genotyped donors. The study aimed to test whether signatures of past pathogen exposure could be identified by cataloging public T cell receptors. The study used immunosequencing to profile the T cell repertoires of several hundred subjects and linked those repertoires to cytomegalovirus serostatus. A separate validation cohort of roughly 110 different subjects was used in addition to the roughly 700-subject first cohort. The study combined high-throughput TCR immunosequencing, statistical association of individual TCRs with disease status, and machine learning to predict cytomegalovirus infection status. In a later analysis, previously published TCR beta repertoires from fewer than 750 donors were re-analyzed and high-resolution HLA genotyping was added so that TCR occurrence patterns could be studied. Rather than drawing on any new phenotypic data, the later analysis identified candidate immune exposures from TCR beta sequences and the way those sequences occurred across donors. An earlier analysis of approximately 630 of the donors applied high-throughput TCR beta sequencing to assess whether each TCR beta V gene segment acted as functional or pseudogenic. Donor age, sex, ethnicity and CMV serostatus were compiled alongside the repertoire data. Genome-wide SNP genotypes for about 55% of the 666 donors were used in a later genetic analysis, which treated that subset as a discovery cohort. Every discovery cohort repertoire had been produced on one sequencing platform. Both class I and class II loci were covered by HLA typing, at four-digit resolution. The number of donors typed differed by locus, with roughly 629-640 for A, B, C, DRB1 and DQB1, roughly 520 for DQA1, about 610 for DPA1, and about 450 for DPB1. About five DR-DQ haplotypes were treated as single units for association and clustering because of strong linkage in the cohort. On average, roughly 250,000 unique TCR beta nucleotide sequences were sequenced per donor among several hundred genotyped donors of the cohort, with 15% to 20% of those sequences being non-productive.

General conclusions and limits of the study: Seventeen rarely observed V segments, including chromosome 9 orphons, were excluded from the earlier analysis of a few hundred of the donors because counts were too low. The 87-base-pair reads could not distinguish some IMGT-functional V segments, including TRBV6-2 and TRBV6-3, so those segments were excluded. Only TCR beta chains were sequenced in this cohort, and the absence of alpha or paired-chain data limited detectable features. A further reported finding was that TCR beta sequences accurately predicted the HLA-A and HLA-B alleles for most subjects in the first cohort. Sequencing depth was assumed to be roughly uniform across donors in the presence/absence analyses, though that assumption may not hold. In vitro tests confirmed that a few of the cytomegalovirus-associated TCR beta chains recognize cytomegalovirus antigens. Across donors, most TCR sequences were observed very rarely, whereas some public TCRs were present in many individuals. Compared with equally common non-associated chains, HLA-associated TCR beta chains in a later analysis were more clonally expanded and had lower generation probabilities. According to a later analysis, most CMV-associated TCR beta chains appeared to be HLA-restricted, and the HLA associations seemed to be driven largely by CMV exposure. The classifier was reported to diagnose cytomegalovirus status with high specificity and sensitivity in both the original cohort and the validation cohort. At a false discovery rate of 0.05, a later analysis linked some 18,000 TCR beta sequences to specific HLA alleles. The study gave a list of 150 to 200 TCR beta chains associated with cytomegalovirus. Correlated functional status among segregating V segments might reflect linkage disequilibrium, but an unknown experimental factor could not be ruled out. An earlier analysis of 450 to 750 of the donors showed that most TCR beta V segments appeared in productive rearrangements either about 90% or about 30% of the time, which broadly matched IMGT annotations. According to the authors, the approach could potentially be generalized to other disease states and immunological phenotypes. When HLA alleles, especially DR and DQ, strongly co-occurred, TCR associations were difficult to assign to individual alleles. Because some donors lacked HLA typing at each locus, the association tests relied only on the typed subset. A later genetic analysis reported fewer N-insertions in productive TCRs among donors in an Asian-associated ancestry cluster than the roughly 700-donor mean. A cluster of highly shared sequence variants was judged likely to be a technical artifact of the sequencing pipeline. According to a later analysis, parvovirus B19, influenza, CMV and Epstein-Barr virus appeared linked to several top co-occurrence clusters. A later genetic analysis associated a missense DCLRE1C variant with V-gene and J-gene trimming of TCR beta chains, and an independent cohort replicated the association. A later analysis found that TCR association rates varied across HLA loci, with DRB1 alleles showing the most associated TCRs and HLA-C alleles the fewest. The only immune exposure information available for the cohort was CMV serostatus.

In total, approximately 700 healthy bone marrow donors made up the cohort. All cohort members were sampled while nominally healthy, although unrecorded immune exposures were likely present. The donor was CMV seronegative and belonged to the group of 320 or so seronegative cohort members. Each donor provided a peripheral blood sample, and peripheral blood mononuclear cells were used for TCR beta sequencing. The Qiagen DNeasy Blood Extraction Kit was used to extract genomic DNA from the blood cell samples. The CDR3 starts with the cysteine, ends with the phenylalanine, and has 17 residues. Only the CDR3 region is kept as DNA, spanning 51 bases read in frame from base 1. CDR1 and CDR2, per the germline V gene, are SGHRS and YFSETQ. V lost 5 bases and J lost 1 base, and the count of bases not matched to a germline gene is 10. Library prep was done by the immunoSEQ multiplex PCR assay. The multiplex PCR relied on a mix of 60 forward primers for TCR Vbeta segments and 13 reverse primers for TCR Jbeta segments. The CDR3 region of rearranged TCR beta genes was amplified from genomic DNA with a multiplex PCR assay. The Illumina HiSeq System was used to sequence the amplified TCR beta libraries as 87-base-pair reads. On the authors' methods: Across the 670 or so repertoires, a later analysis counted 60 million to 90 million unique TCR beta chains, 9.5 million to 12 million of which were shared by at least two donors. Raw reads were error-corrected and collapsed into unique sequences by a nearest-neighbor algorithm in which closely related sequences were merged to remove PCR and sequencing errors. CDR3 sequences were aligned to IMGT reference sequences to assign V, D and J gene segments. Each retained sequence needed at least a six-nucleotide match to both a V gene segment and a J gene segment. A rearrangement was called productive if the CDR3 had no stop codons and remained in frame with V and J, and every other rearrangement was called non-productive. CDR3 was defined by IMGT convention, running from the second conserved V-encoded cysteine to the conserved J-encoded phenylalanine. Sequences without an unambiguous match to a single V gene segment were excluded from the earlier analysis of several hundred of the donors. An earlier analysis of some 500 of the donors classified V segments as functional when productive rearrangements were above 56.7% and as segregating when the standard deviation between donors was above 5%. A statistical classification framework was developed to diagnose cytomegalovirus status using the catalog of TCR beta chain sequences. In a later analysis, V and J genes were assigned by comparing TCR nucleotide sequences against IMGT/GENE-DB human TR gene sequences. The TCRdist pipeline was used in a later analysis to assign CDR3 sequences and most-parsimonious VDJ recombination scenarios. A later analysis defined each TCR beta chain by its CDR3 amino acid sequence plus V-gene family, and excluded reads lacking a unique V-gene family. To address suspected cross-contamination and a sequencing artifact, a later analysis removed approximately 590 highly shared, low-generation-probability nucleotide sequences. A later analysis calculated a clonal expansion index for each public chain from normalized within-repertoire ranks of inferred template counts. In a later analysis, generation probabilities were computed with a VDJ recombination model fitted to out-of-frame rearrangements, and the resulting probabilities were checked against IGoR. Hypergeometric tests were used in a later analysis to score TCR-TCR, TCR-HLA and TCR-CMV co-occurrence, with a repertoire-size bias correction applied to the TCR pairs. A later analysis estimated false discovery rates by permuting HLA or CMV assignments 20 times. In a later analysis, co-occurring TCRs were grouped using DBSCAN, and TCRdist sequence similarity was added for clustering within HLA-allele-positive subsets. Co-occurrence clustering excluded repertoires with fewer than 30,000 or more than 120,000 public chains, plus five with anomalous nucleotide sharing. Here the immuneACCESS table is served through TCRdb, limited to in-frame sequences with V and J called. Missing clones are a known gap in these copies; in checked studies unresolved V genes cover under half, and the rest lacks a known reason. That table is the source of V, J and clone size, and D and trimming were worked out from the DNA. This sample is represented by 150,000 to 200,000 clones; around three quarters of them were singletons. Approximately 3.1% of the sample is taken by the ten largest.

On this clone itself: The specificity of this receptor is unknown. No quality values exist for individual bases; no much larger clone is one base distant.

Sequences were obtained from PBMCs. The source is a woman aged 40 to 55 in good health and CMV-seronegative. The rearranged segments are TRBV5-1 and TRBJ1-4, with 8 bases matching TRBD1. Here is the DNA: TGCGCCAGCAGACTAGGACAGGGCTTCGGAACTAATGAAAAACTGTTTTTT. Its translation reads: CASRLGQGFGTNEKLFF. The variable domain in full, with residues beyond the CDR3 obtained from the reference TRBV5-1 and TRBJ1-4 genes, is KAGVTQTPRYLIKTRGQQVTLSCSPISGHRSVSWYQQTPGQGLQFLFEYFSETQRNKGNFPGRFSGRQFSNSRSEMNVSTLELGDSALYLCASRLGQGFGTNEKLFFGSGTQLSVL.